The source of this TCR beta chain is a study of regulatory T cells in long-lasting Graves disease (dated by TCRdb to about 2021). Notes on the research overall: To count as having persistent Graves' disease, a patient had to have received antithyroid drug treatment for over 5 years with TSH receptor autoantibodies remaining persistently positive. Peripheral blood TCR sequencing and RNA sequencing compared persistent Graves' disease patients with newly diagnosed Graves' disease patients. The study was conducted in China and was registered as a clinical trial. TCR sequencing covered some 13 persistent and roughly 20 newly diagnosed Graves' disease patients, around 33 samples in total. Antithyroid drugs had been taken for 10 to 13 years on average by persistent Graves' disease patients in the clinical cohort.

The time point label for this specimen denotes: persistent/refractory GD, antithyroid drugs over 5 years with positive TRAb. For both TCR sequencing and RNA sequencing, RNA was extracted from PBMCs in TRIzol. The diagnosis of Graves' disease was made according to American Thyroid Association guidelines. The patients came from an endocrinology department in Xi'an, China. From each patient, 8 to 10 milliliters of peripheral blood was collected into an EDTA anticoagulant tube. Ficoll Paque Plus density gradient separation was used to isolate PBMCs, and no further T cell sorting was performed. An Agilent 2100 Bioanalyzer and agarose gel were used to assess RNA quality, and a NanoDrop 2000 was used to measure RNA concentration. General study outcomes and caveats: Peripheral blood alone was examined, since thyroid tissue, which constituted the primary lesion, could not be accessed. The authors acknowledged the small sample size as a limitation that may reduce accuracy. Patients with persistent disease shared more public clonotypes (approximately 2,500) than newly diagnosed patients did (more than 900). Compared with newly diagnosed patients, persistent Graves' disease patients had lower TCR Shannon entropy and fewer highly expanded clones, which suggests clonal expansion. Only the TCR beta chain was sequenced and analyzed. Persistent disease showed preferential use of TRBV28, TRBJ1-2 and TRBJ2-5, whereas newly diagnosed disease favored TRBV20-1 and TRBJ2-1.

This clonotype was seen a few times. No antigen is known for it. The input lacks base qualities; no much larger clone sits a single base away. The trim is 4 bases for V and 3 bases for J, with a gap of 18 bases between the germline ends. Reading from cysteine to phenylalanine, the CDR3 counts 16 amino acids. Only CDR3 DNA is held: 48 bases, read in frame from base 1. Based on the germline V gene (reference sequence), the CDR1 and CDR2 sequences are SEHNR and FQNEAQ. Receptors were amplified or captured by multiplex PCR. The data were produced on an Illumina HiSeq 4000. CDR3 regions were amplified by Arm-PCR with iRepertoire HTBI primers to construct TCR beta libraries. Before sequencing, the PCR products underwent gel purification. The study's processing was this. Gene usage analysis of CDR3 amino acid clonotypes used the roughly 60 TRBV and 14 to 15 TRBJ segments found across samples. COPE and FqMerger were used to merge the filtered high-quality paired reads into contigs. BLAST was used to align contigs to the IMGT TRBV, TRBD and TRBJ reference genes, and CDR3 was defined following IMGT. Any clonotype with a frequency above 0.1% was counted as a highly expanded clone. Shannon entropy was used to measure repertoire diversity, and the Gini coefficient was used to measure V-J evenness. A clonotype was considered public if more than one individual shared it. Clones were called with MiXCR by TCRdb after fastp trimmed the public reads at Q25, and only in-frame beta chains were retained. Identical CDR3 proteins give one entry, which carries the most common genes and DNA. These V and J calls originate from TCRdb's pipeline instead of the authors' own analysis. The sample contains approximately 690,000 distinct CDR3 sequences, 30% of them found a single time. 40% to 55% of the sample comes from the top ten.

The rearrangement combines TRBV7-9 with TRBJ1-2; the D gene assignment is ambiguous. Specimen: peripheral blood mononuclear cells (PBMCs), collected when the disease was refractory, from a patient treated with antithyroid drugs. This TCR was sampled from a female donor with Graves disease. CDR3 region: CASSSTRAAPHYGYTF. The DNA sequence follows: TGTGCCAGCAGCTCGACCCGGGCAGCACCCCACTATGGCTACACCTTC. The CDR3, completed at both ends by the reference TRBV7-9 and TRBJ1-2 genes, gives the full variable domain DTGVSQNPRHKITKRGQNVTFRCDPISEHNRLYWYRQTLGQGPEFLTYFQNEAQLEKSRLLSDRFSAERPKGSFSTLEIQRTEQGDSAMYLCASSSTRAAPHYGYTFGSGTRLTVV.